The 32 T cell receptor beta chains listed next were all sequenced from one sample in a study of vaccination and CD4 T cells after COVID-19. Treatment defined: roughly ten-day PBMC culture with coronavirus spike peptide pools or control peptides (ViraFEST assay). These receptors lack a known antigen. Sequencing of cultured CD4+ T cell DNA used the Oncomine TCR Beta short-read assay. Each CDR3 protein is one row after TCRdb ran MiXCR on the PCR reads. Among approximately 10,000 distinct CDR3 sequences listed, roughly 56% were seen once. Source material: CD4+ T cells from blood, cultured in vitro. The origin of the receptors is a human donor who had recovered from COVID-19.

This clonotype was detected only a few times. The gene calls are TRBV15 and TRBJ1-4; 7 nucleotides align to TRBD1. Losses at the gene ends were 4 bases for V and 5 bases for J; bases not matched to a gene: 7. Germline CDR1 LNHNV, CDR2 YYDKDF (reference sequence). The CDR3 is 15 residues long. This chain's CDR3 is CATSMTQGGNEKLFF. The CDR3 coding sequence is TGTGCCACCAGCATGACCCAGGGGGGCAATGAAAAACTGTTTTTT. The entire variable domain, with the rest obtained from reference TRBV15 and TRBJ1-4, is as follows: DAMVIQNPRYQVTQFGKPVTLSCSQTLNHNVMYWYQQKSSQAPKLLFHYYDKDFNNEADTPDNFQSRRPNTSFCFLDIRSPGLGDTAMYLCATSMTQGGNEKLFFGSGTQLSVL.

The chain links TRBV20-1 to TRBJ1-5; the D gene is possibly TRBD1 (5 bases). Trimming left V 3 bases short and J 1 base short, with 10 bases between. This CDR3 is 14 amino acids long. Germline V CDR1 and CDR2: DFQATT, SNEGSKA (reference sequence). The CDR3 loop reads CSARIGQSNQPQHF. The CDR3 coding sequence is TGCAGTGCTAGGATTGGACAAAGCAATCAGCCCCAGCATTTT.

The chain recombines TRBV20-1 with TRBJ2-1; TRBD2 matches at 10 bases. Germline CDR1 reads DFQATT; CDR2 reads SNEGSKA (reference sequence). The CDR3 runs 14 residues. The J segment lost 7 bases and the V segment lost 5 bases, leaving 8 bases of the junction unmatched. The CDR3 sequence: CSASIAGGINEQFF. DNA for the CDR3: TGCAGTGCTTCGATAGCGGGAGGAATAAATGAGCAGTTCTTC.

This CDR3 is CASTDLGTGKGTDTQYF. Written as DNA, the CDR3 is TGTGCCAGCACCGACTTGGGGACAGGGAAAGGCACAGATACGCAGTATTTT. V usage is TRBV6-2 or TRBV6-3 and J usage is TRBJ2-3; 9 nucleotides line up with TRBD1. V dropped 7 bases and J dropped 1; count of bases not matched to a gene: 12. Germline V gene sequence: CDR1 MNHEY, CDR2 SVGEGT. The CDR3 totals 17 residues.

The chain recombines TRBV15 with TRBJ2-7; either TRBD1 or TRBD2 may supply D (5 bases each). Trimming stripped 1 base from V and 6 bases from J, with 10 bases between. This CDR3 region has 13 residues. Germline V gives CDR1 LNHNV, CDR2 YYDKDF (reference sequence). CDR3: CATSRVMRGEQYF. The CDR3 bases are TGTGCCACCAGCAGAGTGATGAGGGGCGAGCAGTACTTC.

The CDR3 loop is CASSNYRTYGYTF. The CDR3 nucleotides are TGTGCCAGTAGTAACTACAGGACCTATGGCTACACCTTC. The chain links TRBV19 to TRBJ1-2, with a tentative D call TRBD1 (5 bases). The ends were cut back, 4 bases at V and 4 bases at J, with 10 bases in the middle. Per the germline V gene, CDR1 is LNHDA and CDR2 is SQIVND (reference sequence). CDR3 length equals 13 residues.

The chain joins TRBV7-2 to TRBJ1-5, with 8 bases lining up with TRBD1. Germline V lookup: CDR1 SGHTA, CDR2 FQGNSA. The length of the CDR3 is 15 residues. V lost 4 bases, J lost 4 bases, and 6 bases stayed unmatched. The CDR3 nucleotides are TGTGCCAGCAGCTCCGGACAGGGAAGAAATCAGCCCCAGCATTTT. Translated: CASSSGQGRNQPQHF. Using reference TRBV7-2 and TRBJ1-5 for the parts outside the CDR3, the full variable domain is GAGVSQSPSNKVTEKGKDVELRCDPISGHTALYWYRQSLGQGLEFLIYFQGNSAPDKSGLPSDRFSAERTGGSVSTLTIQRTQQEDSAVYLCASSSGQGRNQPQHFGDGTRLSIL.

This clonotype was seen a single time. CDR3 in amino acids: CASSIHSGTAVEQYF. Written as DNA, the CDR3 is TGTGCCAGCAGCATCCACTCCGGGACAGCAGTCGAGCAGTACTTC. This chain joins TRBV21-1 and TRBJ2-7; the DNA was not compared with TRBD1, the D call given in the table. TRBV21-1 is marked as a pseudogene. The length of the CDR3 is 15 residues.

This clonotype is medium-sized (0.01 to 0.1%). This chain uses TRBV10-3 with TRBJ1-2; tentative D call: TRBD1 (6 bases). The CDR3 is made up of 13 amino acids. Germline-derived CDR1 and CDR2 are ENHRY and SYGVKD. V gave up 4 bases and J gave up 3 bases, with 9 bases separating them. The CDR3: CAISGKGDYGYTF. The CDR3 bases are TGTGCCATCAGTGGAAAGGGGGACTATGGCTACACCTTC.

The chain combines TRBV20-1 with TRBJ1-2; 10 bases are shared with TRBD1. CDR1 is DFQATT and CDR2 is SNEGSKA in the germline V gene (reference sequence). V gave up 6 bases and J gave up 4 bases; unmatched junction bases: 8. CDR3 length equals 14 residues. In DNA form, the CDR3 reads TGCAGTGCCCAGGCCGGGGACAGGGGCTATGGCTACACCTTC. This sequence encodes CSAQAGDRGYGYTF.

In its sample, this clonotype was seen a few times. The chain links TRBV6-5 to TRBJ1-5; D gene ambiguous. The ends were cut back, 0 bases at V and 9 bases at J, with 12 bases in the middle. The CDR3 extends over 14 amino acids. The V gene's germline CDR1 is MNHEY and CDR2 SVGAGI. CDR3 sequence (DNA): TGTGCCAGCAGTTACTCGGCGTACTCTCTGCCCCAGCATTTT. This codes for CASSYSAYSLPQHF.

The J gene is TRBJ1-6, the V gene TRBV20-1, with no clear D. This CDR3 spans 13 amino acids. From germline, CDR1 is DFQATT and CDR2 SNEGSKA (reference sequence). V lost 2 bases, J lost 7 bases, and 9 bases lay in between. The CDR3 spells CSARPRSNSPLHF. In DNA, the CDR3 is TGCAGTGCTAGACCCCGGTCGAATTCACCCCTCCACTTT.

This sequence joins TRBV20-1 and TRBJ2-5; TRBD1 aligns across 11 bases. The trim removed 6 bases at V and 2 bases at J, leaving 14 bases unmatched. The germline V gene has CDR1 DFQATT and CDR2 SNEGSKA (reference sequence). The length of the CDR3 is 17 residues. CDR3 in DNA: TGCAGTGCGGTGGGGACAGGGGGTACGGGGCCTCAAGAGACCCAGTACTTC. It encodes CSAVGTGGTGPQETQYF.

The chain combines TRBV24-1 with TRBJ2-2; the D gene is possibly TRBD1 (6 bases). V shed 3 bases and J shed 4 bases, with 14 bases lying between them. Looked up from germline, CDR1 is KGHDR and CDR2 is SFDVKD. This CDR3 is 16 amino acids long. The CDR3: CATSDPKTGSTGELFF. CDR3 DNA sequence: TGTGCCACCAGTGATCCCAAGACAGGATCCACCGGGGAGCTGTTTTTT.

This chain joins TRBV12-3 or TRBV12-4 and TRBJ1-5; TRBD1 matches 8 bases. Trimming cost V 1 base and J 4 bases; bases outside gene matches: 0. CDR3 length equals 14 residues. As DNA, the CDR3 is TGTGCCAGCAGTTTAGGGGACAGGAATCAGCCCCAGCATTTT. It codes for CASSLGDRNQPQHF.

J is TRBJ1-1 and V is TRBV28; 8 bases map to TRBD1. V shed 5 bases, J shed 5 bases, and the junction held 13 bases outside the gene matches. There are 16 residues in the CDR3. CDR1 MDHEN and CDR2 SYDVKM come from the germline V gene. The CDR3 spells CASSPPTGTGGTEAFF. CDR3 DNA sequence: TGTGCCAGCAGTCCCCCCACGGGCACAGGGGGGACTGAAGCTTTCTTT. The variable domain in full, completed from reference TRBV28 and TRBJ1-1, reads DVKVTQSSRYLVKRTGEKVFLECVQDMDHENMFWYRQDPGLGLRLIYFSYDVKMKEKGDIPEGYSVSREKKERFSLILESASTNQTSMYLCASSPPTGTGGTEAFFGQGTRLTVV.

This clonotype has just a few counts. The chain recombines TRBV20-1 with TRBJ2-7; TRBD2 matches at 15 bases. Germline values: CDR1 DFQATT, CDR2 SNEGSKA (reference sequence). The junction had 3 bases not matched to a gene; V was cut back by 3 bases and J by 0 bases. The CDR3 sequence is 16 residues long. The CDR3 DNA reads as TGCAGTGCTAGGGGGACTAGCGGGAGGCGCTCCTACGAGCAGTACTTC. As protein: CSARGTSGRRSYEQYF.

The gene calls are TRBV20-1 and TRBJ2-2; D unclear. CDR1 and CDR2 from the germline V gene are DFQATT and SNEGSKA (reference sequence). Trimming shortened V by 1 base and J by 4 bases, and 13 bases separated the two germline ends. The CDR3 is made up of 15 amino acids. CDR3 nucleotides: TGCAGTGCTAGAGTCGGGCCCCCTGCCACCGGGGAGCTGTTTTTT. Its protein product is CSARVGPPATGELFF.

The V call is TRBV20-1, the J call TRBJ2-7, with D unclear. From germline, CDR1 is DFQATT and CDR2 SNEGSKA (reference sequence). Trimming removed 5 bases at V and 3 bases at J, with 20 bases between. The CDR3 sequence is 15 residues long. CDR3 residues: CSAAAPLGTDYEQYF. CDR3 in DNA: TGCAGTGCTGCAGCTCCACTGGGAACCGACTACGAGCAGTACTTC.

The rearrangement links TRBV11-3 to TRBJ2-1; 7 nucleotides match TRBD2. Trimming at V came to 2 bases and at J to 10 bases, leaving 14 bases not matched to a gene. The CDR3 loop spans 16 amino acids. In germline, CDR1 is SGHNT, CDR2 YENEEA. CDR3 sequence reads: CASSLNWGGESFEQFF. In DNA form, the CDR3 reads TGTGCCAGCAGCTTAAATTGGGGGGGGGAGTCTTTCGAGCAGTTCTTC. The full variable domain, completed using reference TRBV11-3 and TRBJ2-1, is EAGVVQSPRYKIIEKKQPVAFWCNPISGHNTLYWYLQNLGQGPELLIRYENEEAVDDSQLPKDRFSAERLKGVDSTLKIQPAELGDSAVYLCASSLNWGGESFEQFFGPGTRLTVL.

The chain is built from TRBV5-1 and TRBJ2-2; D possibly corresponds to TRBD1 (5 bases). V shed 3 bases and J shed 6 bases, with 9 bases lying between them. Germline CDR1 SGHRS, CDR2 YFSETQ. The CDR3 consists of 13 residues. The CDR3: CASSYDSPGELFF. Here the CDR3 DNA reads TGCGCCAGCAGCTATGACAGTCCCGGGGAGCTGTTTTTT.

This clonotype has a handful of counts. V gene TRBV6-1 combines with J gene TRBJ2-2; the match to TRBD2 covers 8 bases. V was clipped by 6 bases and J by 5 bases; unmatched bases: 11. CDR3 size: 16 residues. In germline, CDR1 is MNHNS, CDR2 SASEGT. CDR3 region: CASSSPAGAGTGELFF. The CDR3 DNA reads TGTGCCAGCAGCTCCCCAGCGGGAGCTGGAACCGGGGAGCTGTTTTTT.

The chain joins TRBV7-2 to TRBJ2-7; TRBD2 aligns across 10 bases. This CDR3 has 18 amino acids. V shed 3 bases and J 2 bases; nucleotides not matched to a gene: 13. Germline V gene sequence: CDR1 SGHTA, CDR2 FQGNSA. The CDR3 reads CASSLAAGSTSGAYEQYF. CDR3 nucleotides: TGTGCCAGCAGCTTGGCGGCAGGGTCTACTAGCGGGGCCTACGAGCAGTACTTC.

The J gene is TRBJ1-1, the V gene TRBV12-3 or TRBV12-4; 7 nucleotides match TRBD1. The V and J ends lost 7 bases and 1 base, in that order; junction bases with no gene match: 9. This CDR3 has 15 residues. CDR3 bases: TGTGCCAGCAACACCGTAGACAGGGCGAACACTGAAGCTTTCTTT. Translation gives CASNTVDRANTEAFF.

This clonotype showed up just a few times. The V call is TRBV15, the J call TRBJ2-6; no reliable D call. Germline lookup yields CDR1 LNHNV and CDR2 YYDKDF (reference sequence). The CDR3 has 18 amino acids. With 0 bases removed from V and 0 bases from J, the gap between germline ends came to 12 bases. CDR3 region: CATSRDLGSSSGANVLTF. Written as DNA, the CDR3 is TGTGCCACCAGCAGAGATCTGGGCAGCAGCTCTGGGGCCAACGTCCTGACTTTC.

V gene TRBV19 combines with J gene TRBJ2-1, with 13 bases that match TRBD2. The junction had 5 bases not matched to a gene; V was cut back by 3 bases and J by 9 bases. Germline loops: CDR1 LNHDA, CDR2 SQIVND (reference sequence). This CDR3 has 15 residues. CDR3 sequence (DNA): TGTGCCAGTAGTATTGGACTAGCGGGAGCGGGTGAGCAGTTCTTC. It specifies CASSIGLAGAGEQFF.

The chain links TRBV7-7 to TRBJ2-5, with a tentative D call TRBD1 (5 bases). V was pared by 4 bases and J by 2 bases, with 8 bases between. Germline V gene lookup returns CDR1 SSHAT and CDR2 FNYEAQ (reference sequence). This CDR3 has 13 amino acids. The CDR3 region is CASSSDRQETQYF. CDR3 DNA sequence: TGTGCCAGCAGCTCTGACAGACAAGAGACCCAGTACTTC.

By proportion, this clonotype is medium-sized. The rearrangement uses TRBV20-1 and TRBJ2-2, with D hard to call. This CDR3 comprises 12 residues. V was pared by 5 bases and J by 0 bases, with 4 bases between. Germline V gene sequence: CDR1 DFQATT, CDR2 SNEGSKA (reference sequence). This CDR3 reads CSAATNTGELFF. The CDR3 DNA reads TGCAGTGCTGCTACGAACACCGGGGAGCTGTTTTTT.

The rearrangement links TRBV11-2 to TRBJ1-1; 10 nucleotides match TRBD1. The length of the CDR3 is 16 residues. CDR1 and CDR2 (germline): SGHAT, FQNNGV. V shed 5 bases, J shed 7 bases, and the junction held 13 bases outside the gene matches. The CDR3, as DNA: TGTGCCAGCAGCCTGGGACAGGGGTTGGCCACAGGTGAAGCTTTCTTT. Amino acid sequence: CASSLGQGLATGEAFF.

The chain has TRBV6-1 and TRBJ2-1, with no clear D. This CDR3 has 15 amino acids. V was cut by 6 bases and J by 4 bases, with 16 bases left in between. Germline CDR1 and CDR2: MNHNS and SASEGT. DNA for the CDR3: TGTGCCAGCAGCAAAGCAAGTTTCGGATACAATGAGCAGTTCTTC. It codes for CASSKASFGYNEQFF.

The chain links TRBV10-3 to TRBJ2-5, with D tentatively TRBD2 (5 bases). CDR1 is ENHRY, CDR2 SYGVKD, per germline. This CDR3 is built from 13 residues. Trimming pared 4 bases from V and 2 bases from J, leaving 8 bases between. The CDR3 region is CAISGSGQETQYF. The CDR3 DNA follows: TGTGCCATCAGTGGGAGCGGACAAGAGACCCAGTACTTC.

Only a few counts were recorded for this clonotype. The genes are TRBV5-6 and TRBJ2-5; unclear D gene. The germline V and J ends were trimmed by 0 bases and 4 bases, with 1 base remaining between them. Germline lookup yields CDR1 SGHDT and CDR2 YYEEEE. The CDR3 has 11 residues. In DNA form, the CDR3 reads TGTGCCAGCAGCTTGGCAGAGACCCAGTACTTC. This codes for CASSLAETQYF. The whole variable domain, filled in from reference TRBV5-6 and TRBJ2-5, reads DAGVTQSPTHLIKTRGQQVTLRCSPKSGHDTVSWYQQALGQGPQFIFQYYEEEERQRGNFPDRFSGHQFPNYSSELNVNALLLGDSALYLCASSLAETQYFGPGTRLLVL.